Sequencing of this T cell receptor beta chain was carried out in a study of CD8+ T cells in alopecia areata. The overall study: C3H/HeJ donors with spontaneous alopecia, 6-12 months old, supplied skin grafts to 7-10-week-old female C3H/HeJ mice. The study's findings and limits: Researchers report lesional scalp, most notably alopecia totalis/universalis, outstripped normal scalp in clonality.

Germline CDR1 and CDR2: SGHDT and FRDEAV. With 5 bases clipped from V and 0 bases from J, the junction kept 8 bases outside the gene matches. The length of the CDR3 is 17 residues. This clone appeared a few times. What it binds is unknown. Mouse names are used for the genes. The CDR3 extends 4 residues past the end of the read, so its final part is completed from the germline J gene. cDNA prepared by RNA extraction and subsequent reverse transcription served as the template for sequencing. Here immunoSEQ multiplex PCR was the method, and the copy in TCRdb shows in-frame clones only, minus some. The sample gives roughly 260,000 clones, none seen only once, and the top ten clones hold more than 1%. Researchers sorted pooled cutaneous lymph node cells on the basis of CD4, CD8alpha, NKG2D, NKG2ACE and other markers.

The TCR originated in a C3H/HeJ mouse with alopecia areata. This strain has MHC haplotype H2-k. Sequencing was performed on CD4+ T cells sorted from a lymph node. J is TRBJ2-2 and V is TRBV14; 9 nucleotides match TRBD2. The CDR3 loop reads CASSPSTGGANTGQLYF. CDR3 DNA (partial): TGTGCCAGCAGCCCCTCGACTGGGGGAGCAAACACCGGG.